In this sample, the clone carrying this T cell receptor (beta chain) turned up many times. The antigen is not known. These data belong to a study of early T cells in non-severe SARS-CoV-2 infection. Study context: The input, bulk RNA from unsorted whole blood, was sequenced, and chains were unpaired.

As part of library construction, unique molecular identifiers were attached to individual cDNA molecules. TCRdb re-called the 5' RACE reads with MiXCR, one entry per CDR3 protein. The repertoire has 100,000 or so distinct CDR3 sequences, 16% of them found once; the top ten carry about 5%. Germline values: CDR1 SNHLY, CDR2 FYNNEI. The CDR3 totals 16 residues. V gave up 3 bases and J gave up 4 bases, with 15 bases separating them. General observations from the study: Anti-spike CD8 responses were favored by VDJdb matching, which missed private and CD4 specificities.

This chain connects TRBV2 to TRBJ1-4; D may be TRBD1 (6 bases). The source is an adult who was a healthcare worker with PCR-confirmed SARS-CoV-2 infection or an uninfected control (not recorded which). The sequencing used whole blood, collected at baseline. CDR3 coding DNA: TGTGCCAGCAGTGATAACCCCTTGGACAGTAATGAAAAACTGTTTTTT. This gives the protein CASSDNPLDSNEKLFF.